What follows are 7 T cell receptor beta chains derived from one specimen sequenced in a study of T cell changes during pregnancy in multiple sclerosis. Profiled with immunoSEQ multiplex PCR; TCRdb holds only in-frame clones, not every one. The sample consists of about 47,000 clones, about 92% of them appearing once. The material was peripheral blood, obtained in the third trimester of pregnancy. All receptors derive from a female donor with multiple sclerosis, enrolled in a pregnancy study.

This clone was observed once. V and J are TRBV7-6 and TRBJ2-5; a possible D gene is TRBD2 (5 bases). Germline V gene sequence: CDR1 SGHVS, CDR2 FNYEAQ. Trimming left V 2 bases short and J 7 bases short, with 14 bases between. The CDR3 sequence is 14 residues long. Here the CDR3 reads CASSLIRGPGTQYF. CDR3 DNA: TGTGCCAGCAGCTTAATTCGGGGTCCGGGGACCCAGTACTTC.

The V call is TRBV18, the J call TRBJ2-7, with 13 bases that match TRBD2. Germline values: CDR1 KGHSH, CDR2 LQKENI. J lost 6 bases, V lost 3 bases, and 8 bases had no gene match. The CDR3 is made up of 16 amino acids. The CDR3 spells CASSPMTSGRQGEQYF. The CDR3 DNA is TGTGCCAGCTCACCTATGACTAGCGGGAGGCAGGGCGAGCAGTACTTC.

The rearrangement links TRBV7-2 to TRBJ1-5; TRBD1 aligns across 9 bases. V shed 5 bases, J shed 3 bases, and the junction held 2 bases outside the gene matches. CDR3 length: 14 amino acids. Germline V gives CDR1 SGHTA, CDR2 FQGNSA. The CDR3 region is CASSRDRVNQPQHF. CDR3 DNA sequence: TGTGCCAGCAGCCGGGACAGGGTCAATCAGCCCCAGCATTTT.

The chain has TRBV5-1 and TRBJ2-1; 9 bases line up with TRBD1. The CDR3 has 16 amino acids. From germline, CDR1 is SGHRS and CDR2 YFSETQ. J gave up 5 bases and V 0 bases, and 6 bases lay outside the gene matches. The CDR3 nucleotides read TGCGCCAGCAGCTTGGGGTTGGGACAGGGTCACAATGAGCAGTTCTTC. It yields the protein CASSLGLGQGHNEQFF.

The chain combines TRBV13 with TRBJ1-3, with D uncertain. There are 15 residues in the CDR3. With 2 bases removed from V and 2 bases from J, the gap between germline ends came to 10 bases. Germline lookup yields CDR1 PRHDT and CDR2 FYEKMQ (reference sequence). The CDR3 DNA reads TGTGCCAGCAGCTTACGACGGGGAGCTGGAAACACCATATATTTT. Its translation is CASSLRRGAGNTIYF.

CDR3 in amino acids: CASSDGTSSVYEQYF. The CDR3 DNA sequence: TGTGCCAGCAGTGATGGGACTAGCAGCGTCTACGAGCAGTACTTC. The V call is TRBV6-1, the J call TRBJ2-7, with 9 positions matching TRBD2. The length of the CDR3 is 15 residues. With V trimmed by 3 bases and J by 3 bases, 6 bases remained unmatched. Germline CDR1 reads MNHNS; CDR2 reads SASEGT.

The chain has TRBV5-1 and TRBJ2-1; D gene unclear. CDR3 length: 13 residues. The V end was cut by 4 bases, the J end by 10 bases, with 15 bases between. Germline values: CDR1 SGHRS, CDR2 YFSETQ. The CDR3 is CASSEPISKEQFF. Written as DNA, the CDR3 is TGCGCCAGCAGCGAGCCAATAAGTAAGGAGCAGTTCTTC.